This entry is about one T cell receptor beta chain. What it binds is not known. Conversion of TCR transcripts into cDNA relied on 5'RACE template switching, which added a universal primer site and UMIs. One entry per CDR3 protein, called by TCRdb with MiXCR from the 5' RACE reads. Of 500,000 to 650,000 distinct CDR3 sequences in the sample, about 12% are singletons; the top ten hold 15%. This sample is part of a study of T cells after yellow fever vaccination. General observations from the study: Reappearing after the booster were most of the clones from primary vaccination (around 96% CD4, approximately 88% CD8).

CDR1 and CDR2 from the germline V gene are ENHRY and SYGVKD. The CDR3 runs to 14 residues. The ends lost 6 bases at V and 5 bases at J; junction bases unmatched: 8. Sequencing was performed on PBMCs, taken on the day of the yellow fever booster vaccination. The clonotype comes from a man aged 30 to 39 who received the YFV17D yellow fever vaccine. The V gene is TRBV10-3, the J gene TRBJ2-5; 8 bases map to TRBD1. DNA of the CDR3: TGTGCCATCAGAAAAGACAGGGGATTGGAGACCCAGTACTTC. Its translation: CAIRKDRGLETQYF.